Listed below are T cell receptor beta chains from one sample, sequenced in a study of response to subunit inactivated influenza vaccine. TCRdb reanalysed the RT-PCR reads using MiXCR and keeps one entry per CDR3 protein. The sample yields around 710,000 distinct CDR3 sequences, roughly 14% seen once. This specimen was PBMCs from blood, taken around 15 days before vaccination. Receptors were obtained from a man in his fifties or sixties who received an inactivated influenza vaccine. CDR3s include the opening cysteine and the closing phenylalanine or tryptophan. The D gene is left open where the match is weak. Size values are once, few and many counts, or a class for expanded clones, and some rows have none.

D gene: TRBD1
V gene: TRBV11-2
clone size: few
J gene: TRBJ2-7
CDR3 protein: CASSLRTGDFEQYF
CDR3 DNA: TGTGCCAGCAGCTTACGGACAGGGGACTTCGAGCAGTACTTC

D gene: TRBD2
V gene: TRBV28
clone size: .
J gene: TRBJ2-7
CDR3 protein: CASSSRIAGGYEQYF
CDR3 DNA: TGTGCCAGCAGTTCTAGGATAGCGGGAGGTTACGAGCAGTACTTC

D gene: .
V gene: TRBV12-3/TRBV12-4
clone size: many
J gene: TRBJ2-7
CDR3 protein: CASSLSGGYEQYF
CDR3 DNA: TGTGCCAGCAGTTTAAGCGGAGGGTACGAGCAGTACTTC

D gene: TRBD2
V gene: TRBV11-2
clone size: few
J gene: TRBJ2-1
CDR3 protein: CASSSVGGVRVEQFF
CDR3 DNA: TGTGCCAGCAGCTCAGTGGGGGGGGTGAGAGTCGAGCAGTTCTTC

D gene: TRBD1
V gene: TRBV10-2
clone size: .
J gene: TRBJ2-2
CDR3 protein: CASRGTDTFTGELFF
CDR3 DNA: TGCGCCAGCAGGGGGACAGACACATTCACCGGGGAGCTGTTTTTT

D gene: .
V gene: TRBV7-2
clone size: .
J gene: TRBJ1-6
CDR3 protein: CASNRPPNSPLHF
CDR3 DNA: TGTGCCAGCAACCGACCCCCCAATTCACCCCTCCACTTT

D gene: TRBD1
V gene: TRBV7-9
clone size: .
J gene: TRBJ1-2
CDR3 protein: CACSGGTGPNYGYTF
CDR3 DNA: TGTGCCTGTTCGGGGGGGACAGGGCCGAACTATGGCTACACCTTC

D gene: .
V gene: TRBV6-1
clone size: few
J gene: TRBJ2-5
CDR3 protein: CASRPTPQETQYF
CDR3 DNA: TGTGCCAGCAGGCCTACCCCACAAGAGACCCAGTACTTC

D gene: .
V gene: TRBV20-1
clone size: .
J gene: TRBJ1-2
CDR3 protein: CSATHTQGYGYTF
CDR3 DNA: TGCAGTGCTACACACACCCAGGGTTATGGCTACACCTTC

D gene: .
V gene: TRBV20-1
clone size: .
J gene: TRBJ1-2
CDR3 protein: CSARDVAVNGYTF
CDR3 DNA: TGCAGTGCTAGAGATGTGGCGGTAAATGGCTACACCTTC

D gene: .
V gene: TRBV15
clone size: .
J gene: TRBJ1-2
CDR3 protein: CATSTPWGGYTF
CDR3 DNA: TGTGCCACCAGCACACCGTGGGGTGGCTACACCTTC

D gene: .
V gene: TRBV5-1
clone size: few
J gene: TRBJ2-2
CDR3 protein: CASSVRGGGELFF
CDR3 DNA: TGCGCCAGCAGCGTCAGGGGTGGCGGGGAGCTGTTTTTT

D gene: TRBD1
V gene: TRBV5-1
clone size: few
J gene: TRBJ2-2
CDR3 protein: CASSRDRVDGELFF
CDR3 DNA: TGCGCCAGCAGCAGGGACAGGGTGGACGGGGAGCTGTTTTTT

D gene: TRBD2
V gene: TRBV6-1
clone size: few
J gene: TRBJ2-3
CDR3 protein: CASSHLAGGITDTQYF
CDR3 DNA: TGTGCCAGCAGCCACTTAGCGGGAGGGATCACAGATACGCAGTATTTT

D gene: .
V gene: TRBV7-9
clone size: .
J gene: TRBJ1-2
CDR3 protein: CAMAAGVGYTF
CDR3 DNA: TGTGCCATGGCGGCAGGGGTTGGCTACACCTTC

D gene: .
V gene: TRBV6-1
clone size: .
J gene: TRBJ2-7
CDR3 protein: CASRGGVLRHEQYF
CDR3 DNA: TGTGCCAGCAGGGGTGGGGTGCTTCGCCACGAGCAGTACTTC

D gene: .
V gene: TRBV14
clone size: .
J gene: TRBJ2-6
CDR3 protein: CACRDSGANVLTF
CDR3 DNA: TGTGCCTGCAGGGACTCTGGGGCCAACGTCCTGACTTTC

D gene: .
V gene: TRBV25-1
clone size: few
J gene: TRBJ2-7
CDR3 protein: CATSRTTYEQYF
CDR3 DNA: TGTGCCACCTCGAGGACAACCTACGAGCAGTACTTC

D gene: TRBD2
V gene: TRBV4-3
clone size: .
J gene: TRBJ2-3
CDR3 protein: CASSQEYGGAGPQYF
CDR3 DNA: TGCGCCAGCAGCCAAGAATACGGGGGGGCCGGTCCGCAGTATTTT

D gene: .
V gene: TRBV19
clone size: few
J gene: TRBJ2-4
CDR3 protein: CASSLLAKNIQYF
CDR3 DNA: TGTGCCAGTAGTCTCCTAGCCAAAAACATTCAGTACTTC

D gene: TRBD1
V gene: TRBV27
clone size: .
J gene: TRBJ2-7
CDR3 protein: CASSLDRGSGEQYF
CDR3 DNA: TGTGCCAGCAGTTTAGACAGGGGTTCCGGCGAGCAGTACTTC

D gene: .
V gene: TRBV4-3
clone size: many
J gene: TRBJ2-3
CDR3 protein: CASSQTGARSSTDTQYF
CDR3 DNA: TGCGCCAGCAGCCAGACGGGGGCCCGTTCCAGCACAGATACGCAGTATTTT

D gene: TRBD1
V gene: TRBV18
clone size: .
J gene: TRBJ2-7
CDR3 protein: CASSRGQGAWGEQYF
CDR3 DNA: TGTGCCAGCTCACGAGGACAGGGGGCCTGGGGCGAGCAGTACTTC

D gene: .
V gene: TRBV9
clone size: .
J gene: TRBJ2-5
CDR3 protein: CASSVGGGRGETQYF
CDR3 DNA: TGTGCCAGCAGCGTAGGAGGAGGTAGAGGGGAGACCCAGTACTTC

D gene: TRBD1
V gene: TRBV30
clone size: few
J gene: TRBJ1-6
CDR3 protein: CAWSTLGQVLNSPLHF
CDR3 DNA: TGTGCCTGGTCGACCCTAGGACAGGTCCTTAATTCACCCCTCCACTTT

D gene: TRBD2
V gene: TRBV3-1
clone size: many
J gene: TRBJ2-2
CDR3 protein: CASSPWTSGANTGELFF
CDR3 DNA: TGTGCCAGCAGCCCGTGGACTAGCGGGGCGAACACCGGGGAGCTGTTTTTT

D gene: .
V gene: TRBV12-3/TRBV12-4
clone size: .
J gene: TRBJ1-5
CDR3 protein: CANSLGKVSNQPQHF
CDR3 DNA: TGTGCCAACAGTTTAGGTAAAGTTAGCAATCAGCCCCAGCATTTT

D gene: .
V gene: TRBV7-9
clone size: .
J gene: TRBJ2-6
CDR3 protein: CASSLAYSASGANVLTF
CDR3 DNA: TGTGCCAGCAGCTTAGCTTATTCAGCCTCTGGGGCCAACGTCCTGACTTTC

D gene: .
V gene: TRBV6-5
clone size: many
J gene: TRBJ1-2
CDR3 protein: CASRSTGSGYTF
CDR3 DNA: TGTGCCAGCAGAAGTACAGGGTCGGGCTACACCTTC

D gene: TRBD1
V gene: TRBV5-1
clone size: few
J gene: TRBJ2-7
CDR3 protein: CASSWGQNYYEQYF
CDR3 DNA: TGCGCCAGCAGCTGGGGACAGAATTACTACGAGCAGTACTTC

D gene: .
V gene: TRBV18
clone size: few
J gene: TRBJ1-3
CDR3 protein: CASSPLESGNTIYF
CDR3 DNA: TGTGCCAGCTCACCACTCGAATCTGGAAACACCATATATTTT

D gene: .
V gene: TRBV28
clone size: .
J gene: TRBJ2-5
CDR3 protein: CASSLSRGVSWAQYF
CDR3 DNA: TGTGCCAGCAGTTTAAGCAGGGGCGTCTCCTGGGCCCAGTACTTC

D gene: .
V gene: TRBV6-5
clone size: few
J gene: TRBJ2-7
CDR3 protein: CASSYSMIGNYEQYF
CDR3 DNA: TGTGCCAGCAGTTACTCGATGATCGGGAACTACGAGCAGTACTTC

D gene: TRBD1
V gene: TRBV5-1
clone size: many
J gene: TRBJ2-7
CDR3 protein: CASSRTGYYEQYF
CDR3 DNA: TGCGCCAGCAGCCGGACAGGGTACTACGAGCAGTACTTC

D gene: TRBD1
V gene: TRBV27
clone size: .
J gene: TRBJ2-5
CDR3 protein: CASSSTTGGPETQYF
CDR3 DNA: TGTGCCAGCAGTTCCACGACAGGGGGCCCAGAGACCCAGTACTTC

D gene: TRBD2
V gene: TRBV4-2
clone size: .
J gene: TRBJ2-3
CDR3 protein: CASSPGLAATDTQYF
CDR3 DNA: TGTGCCAGCAGCCCGGGACTAGCGGCCACAGATACGCAGTATTTT